Presented here are 20 T cell receptor beta chains from one specimen sequenced in a study of CD8 T cells in ankylosing spondylitis. MiXCR, run by TCRdb on the 5' RACE reads, gives a single entry per CDR3 protein. Of nearly 350,000 distinct CDR3 sequences in the sample, roughly 15% are singletons; the top ten hold roughly 1.1%. The sequenced material came from blood, either unsorted or a sorted T cell fraction (not recorded which). These receptors were taken from a male donor with ankylosing spondylitis or in good health (not recorded which).

J is TRBJ2-7 and V is TRBV6-1, with 9 bases matching TRBD2. V lost 5 bases, J lost 0 bases, and 5 bases stayed unmatched. CDR1 and CDR2 (germline): MNHNS, SASEGT. The CDR3 has 15 residues. In DNA, the CDR3 is TGTGCCAGCAGTCCGAATAGCGGGGGCTCCTACGAGCAGTACTTC. Amino acids: CASSPNSGGSYEQYF.

This clonotype was seen more than once but under ten times. The CDR3: CASIVQYQETQYF. CDR3 bases: TGTGCCAGCATAGTTCAGTACCAAGAGACCCAGTACTTC. This chain joins TRBV6-1 and TRBJ2-5; D uncertain. The CDR3 contains 13 residues. The germline CDR1 and CDR2 sequences are MNHNS and SASEGT. V lost 7 bases and J 0 bases, leaving 9 bases between the germline ends.

This chain connects TRBV20-1 to TRBJ2-2; D not resolved. The CDR3 sequence is 15 residues long. Germline values: CDR1 DFQATT, CDR2 SNEGSKA (reference sequence). Trimming took 2 bases from V and 0 from J, leaving 10 bases between them. The DNA of the CDR3 is TGCAGTGCTAGACCCGGTAACGCGAACACCGGGGAGCTGTTTTTT. Its translation is CSARPGNANTGELFF.

Comments on this clonotype: This clone may be a read error of a much larger clone one base away. The chain combines TRBV12-3 or TRBV12-4 with TRBJ2-2, with D uncertain. Trimming removed 4 bases from V and 5 bases from J, with 2 bases in between. This CDR3 region has 11 residues. The CDR3, as DNA: TGTGCCAGCAGTTGGACCGGGGAGCTGTTTTTT. Encoded protein: CASSWTGELFF.

The chain employs TRBV10-1 and TRBJ2-1, with 9 bases fitting TRBD2. With 3 bases clipped from V and 7 bases from J, the junction kept 10 bases outside the gene matches. This CDR3 contains 16 residues. Germline loops: CDR1 WNHNN, CDR2 SYGVQD (reference sequence). The CDR3 bases are TGCGCCAGCAGTGAAGGGCTAGCGGGAAGGTGGAATGAGCAGTTCTTC. Protein: CASSEGLAGRWNEQFF.

This clonotype was seen a single time. The chain combines TRBV6-5 with TRBJ2-7; a possible D gene is TRBD2 (6 bases). Trimming removed 7 bases at V and 4 bases at J, with 8 bases between. The CDR3 totals 11 residues. Germline values: CDR1 MNHEY, CDR2 SVGAGI. DNA of the CDR3: TGTGCCAGCAAGGAGGGGTACGAGCAGTACTTC. Translated: CASKEGYEQYF.

This clonotype was counted between two and nine times. The chain couples TRBV7-9 to TRBJ2-3; 7 bases are shared with TRBD2. The CDR3 contains 17 residues. V was pared by 1 base and J by 2 bases, with 9 bases of the junction left unmatched. Germline CDR1 reads SEHNR; CDR2 reads FQNEAQ (reference sequence). The CDR3 reads CASSLGASGDSTDTQYF. The CDR3 DNA reads as TGTGCCAGCAGCTTAGGGGCAAGCGGGGACTCCACAGATACGCAGTATTTT.

The table lists this clonotype with many counts. The chain is built from TRBV5-1 and TRBJ1-3; D is possibly TRBD1 (5 bases). V dropped 0 bases and J dropped 5 bases, with 18 bases sitting between them. There are 17 residues in the CDR3. The germline gives CDR1 SGHRS, CDR2 YFSETQ. CDR3: CASSLGYDSGLRNTIYF. CDR3 nucleotides: TGCGCCAGCAGCTTGGGGTATGACAGTGGCCTGCGAAACACCATATATTTT.

The rearrangement uses TRBV12-3 or TRBV12-4 and TRBJ1-2; D is uncertain. This CDR3 is built from 12 residues. Trimming removed 3 bases from V and 5 bases from J, with 7 bases in between. The CDR3 reads CASSFGLYGYTF. CDR3 coding DNA: TGTGCCAGCAGTTTCGGGCTTTATGGCTACACCTTC.

In this sample, this clonotype turned up once. The chain combines TRBV15 with TRBJ2-7, with 7 bases aligning to TRBD2. Germline lookup yields CDR1 LNHNV and CDR2 YYDKDF (reference sequence). Trimming removed 2 bases from V and 4 bases from J; junction bases left unmatched: 5. The CDR3 is made up of 14 amino acids. The CDR3 DNA reads TGTGCCACCAGCAGAACTAGCGCGCTATACGAGCAGTACTTC. It codes for CATSRTSALYEQYF.

This clonotype was seen only a few times. The V call is TRBV19, the J call TRBJ2-7, with 10 bases aligning to TRBD1. The CDR3 length is 15 residues. Germline trimming cut 4 bases from V and 2 bases from J; bases unmatched to any gene: 5. Germline CDR1 and CDR2: LNHDA and SQIVND (reference sequence). The CDR3 region is CASSTGTGEAYEQYF. The CDR3 bases are TGTGCCAGTAGTACCGGGACAGGGGAGGCCTACGAGCAGTACTTC. The full variable domain, completed using reference TRBV19 and TRBJ2-7, is DGGITQSPKYLFRKEGQNVTLSCEQNLNHDAMYWYRQDPGQGLRLIYYSQIVNDFQKGDIAEGYSVSREKKESFPLTVTSAQKNPTAFYLCASSTGTGEAYEQYFGPGTRLTVT.

The chain uses TRBV20-1 and TRBJ1-1, with a possible D match to TRBD1 (6 bases). V was cut by 6 bases and J by 7 bases, with 15 bases left in between. Per germline, CDR1 DFQATT and CDR2 SNEGSKA (reference sequence). CDR3 length equals 12 residues. The CDR3 nucleotides are TGCAGTGCCCTACAGGGATTGGATGAAGCTTTCTTT. Its translation is CSALQGLDEAFF.

This clonotype was detected ten times or more. The V call is TRBV10-3, the J call TRBJ2-1; perhaps D is TRBD1 or TRBD2 (5 bases each). V was clipped by 9 bases and J by 9 bases, with 18 bases between them. The germline CDR1 and CDR2 sequences are ENHRY and SYGVKD. The CDR3 is 13 amino acids. This chain's CDR3 is CAITGQTNSEQFF. The DNA of the CDR3 is TGTGCCATTACGGGGCAGACTAATAGTGAGCAGTTCTTC.

This chain connects TRBV10-3 to TRBJ1-2; D not certain. Trimming took off 8 bases at V and 3 bases at J, with 10 bases between the two ends. The CDR3 totals 12 residues. Germline lookup yields CDR1 ENHRY and CDR2 SYGVKD. The CDR3 DNA sequence: TGTGCCATCTTGAAAGGAGACTATGGCTACACCTTC. Protein: CAILKGDYGYTF.

V is TRBV3-1 and J is TRBJ1-1; D may be TRBD1 (5 bases). The germline CDR1 and CDR2 sequences are LGHDT and YNNKEL (reference sequence). The V and J ends lost 3 bases and 4 bases respectively, with 18 bases between them. The CDR3 runs 16 residues. This chain's CDR3 is CASSQTRGVGSTEAFF. The CDR3 bases are TGTGCCAGCAGCCAGACCCGAGGGGTTGGGAGCACTGAAGCTTTCTTT.

The table lists this clonotype with many counts. The CDR3 sequence is CASSLGVGVDYGYTF. CDR3 DNA sequence: TGTGCCAGCAGCTTAGGGGTAGGGGTGGACTATGGCTACACCTTC. The rearrangement uses TRBV7-2 and TRBJ1-2; D is possibly TRBD1 (5 bases). The CDR3 length is 15 residues. The V gene's germline CDR1 is SGHTA and CDR2 FQGNSA. The ends were cut back, 1 base at V and 3 bases at J, with 12 bases in the middle. Full variable domain (rest looked up from reference TRBV7-2 and TRBJ1-2): GAGVSQSPSNKVTEKGKDVELRCDPISGHTALYWYRQSLGQGLEFLIYFQGNSAPDKSGLPSDRFSAERTGGSVSTLTIQRTQQEDSAVYLCASSLGVGVDYGYTFGSGTRLTVV.

V usage is TRBV4-2 and J usage is TRBJ2-3; 7 bases line up with TRBD2. The V gene end was trimmed by 1 base and the J gene end by 0 bases; junction bases not matched to a gene: 7. The CDR3 totals 17 residues. From germline, CDR1 is LGHNA and CDR2 YNFKEQ. In nucleotides, the CDR3 is TGTGCCAGCAGCCAAGCCGGGACTATCAGGAGCACAGATACGCAGTATTTT. Residues: CASSQAGTIRSTDTQYF.

The rearrangement uses TRBV3-1 and TRBJ2-7, with D unclear. The CDR3 runs to 12 residues. The germline gives CDR1 LGHDT, CDR2 YNNKEL (reference sequence). Trimming removed 4 bases from V and 7 bases from J, with 11 bases in between. The CDR3 spells CASSREKREQYF. The CDR3 coding sequence is TGTGCCAGCAGCCGAGAAAAGAGGGAGCAGTACTTC.

This clonotype was counted between two and nine times. The CDR3 here is CASSWQGQQYF. DNA of the CDR3: TGTGCCAGCAGTTGGCAGGGCCAACAGTACTTC. The chain recombines TRBV12-3 or TRBV12-4 with TRBJ2-7; D is possibly TRBD1 (5 bases). V was clipped by 4 bases and J by 10 bases, with 11 bases between them. The CDR3 is made up of 11 amino acids.

The sample holds a few counts of this clonotype. The rearrangement links TRBV20-1 to TRBJ2-1, with TRBD2 matching 7 bases. CDR3 size: 13 residues. J lost 8 bases, V lost 3 bases, and 7 bases had no gene match. CDR1 is DFQATT and CDR2 is SNEGSKA in the germline V gene (reference sequence). CDR3 residues: CSASFRGSYEQFF. The CDR3 DNA reads as TGCAGTGCTAGTTTTCGCGGGAGCTATGAGCAGTTCTTC.